A selection of T cell receptor beta chains follows, all from one sample in a study of shared clonotypes between healthy human individuals. TCRdb keeps only in-frame clones here, not all; method: immunoSEQ multiplex PCR. The data contain over a million clones, 98% of them singletons. Sample: naive CD4+ T cells sorted from blood. These receptors all come from a young man in good health. Both conserved end residues are trimmed from each CDR3. The D gene is left open where the match is weak. Expanded clones are given a class, and other clones once, few, many or no size at all.

clone size,J gene,D gene,V gene,CDR3 protein
-,TRBJ2-7,TRBD1,TRBV5-1,ASSVPGQGAYEQY
-,TRBJ1-1,-,TRBV19,ASSRGGRNTEAF
-,TRBJ2-7,TRBD2,TRBV7-6,ASSLGLAGDEQY
-,TRBJ1-4,-,TRBV15,ATSRGQGEKLF
-,TRBJ1-1,-,TRBV10-3,AIRGTGTNTEAF
-,TRBJ2-1,-,TRBV7-9,ASSPASPVSNEQF
-,TRBJ2-5,-,TRBV27,ASSLDLRGETQY
-,TRBJ2-1,TRBD2,TRBV4-1,ASSQERLADFNEQF
once,TRBJ1-4,-,TRBV19,ASSIDSTSNEKLF
-,TRBJ1-2,-,TRBV9,ASSVGPQLGGYT
-,TRBJ2-1,-,TRBV7-2,ASSPLPGFEKDEQF
-,TRBJ2-1,-,TRBV5-1,ASSIQGIYNEQF
-,TRBJ1-2,-,TRBV10-3,AISEPDLNYGYT
-,TRBJ2-1,-,TRBV18,ASSPQGINEQF
-,TRBJ2-7,-,TRBV20-1,ALQGSREQY
-,TRBJ1-5,-,TRBV10-3,AISESWGGQPQH
once,TRBJ2-7,TRBD1,TRBV18,ASSPLGLGTGTYEQY